Shown below are 13 T cell receptor beta chains from a single sample sequenced in a study of blood T cell repertoires in COVID-19. Generated by immunoSEQ multiplex PCR, the TCRdb table keeps only in-frame clones and is missing some. The sample has approximately 26,000 clones, roughly 89% seen once. The sequencing sample was made of peripheral blood. These receptors originate from a man aged 65 to 79 with active COVID-19.

This clone was seen a single time. The rearrangement joins TRBV5-1 to TRBJ2-1; D remains ambiguous. The ends were cut back, 1 base at V and 0 bases at J, with 8 bases in the middle. Germline CDR1 is SGHRS and CDR2 is YFSETQ. This CDR3 region has 15 residues. The CDR3 here is CASSLSLSSYNEQFF. The CDR3 DNA sequence: TGCGCCAGCAGCTTGAGCCTGAGCTCCTACAATGAGCAGTTCTTC.

The chain uses TRBV3-1 (or the pseudogene TRBV3-2) and TRBJ2-7, with unresolved D. V lost 0 bases to trimming and J lost 3 bases, with 9 bases between them. The CDR3 spans 14 residues. Germline CDR1 is LGHDT and CDR2 is YNNKEL (reference sequence). CDR3 sequence: CASSQEVGNYEQYF. CDR3 in DNA: TGTGCCAGCAGCCAAGAGGTGGGCAACTACGAGCAGTACTTC.

The chain couples TRBV19 to TRBJ2-7; D is perhaps TRBD2 (6 bases). The germline V and J ends were trimmed by 1 base and 7 bases, with 14 bases remaining between them. The CDR3 has 14 amino acids. Germline V gives CDR1 LNHDA, CDR2 SQIVND (reference sequence). CDR3 region: CASSIASLAGEQYF. CDR3 coding DNA: TGTGCCAGTAGTATAGCGTCGCTGGCGGGAGAGCAGTACTTC.

The genes are TRBV10-2 and TRBJ1-4, with 7 nucleotides matching TRBD1. This CDR3 has 14 residues. Germline-derived CDR1 and CDR2 are WSHSY and SAAADI. The V segment lost 6 bases and the J segment 7 bases; nucleotides outside the gene matches: 8. CDR3 sequence: CASSTGTVGEKLFF. The CDR3 nucleotides read TGCGCCAGCAGCACCGGGACAGTGGGTGAAAAACTGTTTTTT.

V and J are TRBV5-6 and TRBJ2-3; TRBD2 might be the D (5 bases). Trimming shortened V by 0 bases and J by 6 bases, and 17 bases separated the two germline ends. Germline V gene data show CDR1 as SGHDT and CDR2 as YYEEEE. The CDR3 loop spans 16 amino acids. The CDR3 spells CASSLGTLRTWDTQYF. The CDR3 DNA follows: TGTGCCAGCAGCTTGGGGACTCTCCGAACGTGGGATACGCAGTATTTT.

The rearrangement links TRBV6-5 to TRBJ2-7; D may be TRBD1 (6 bases). V lost 2 bases, J lost 0 bases, and 8 bases lay in between. This CDR3 has 14 amino acids. Germline V lookup: CDR1 MNHEY, CDR2 SVGAGI. In nucleotides, the CDR3 is TGTGCCAGCAGTTACGGACAGCTCTCCTACGAGCAGTACTTC. Its translation is CASSYGQLSYEQYF.

This clone was observed a few times. The chain uses TRBV4-1 and TRBJ1-6; D might be TRBD1 (6 bases). Germline V gene data show CDR1 as MGHRA and CDR2 as YSYEKL. Between the trimmed V and J ends, which lost 1 base and 7 bases, there was a span of 14 bases. The CDR3 has 16 amino acids. CDR3 loop: CASSQVGGHSNSPLHF. CDR3 DNA: TGCGCCAGCAGCCAAGTTGGGGGACATTCCAATTCACCCCTCCACTTT.

The chain is built from TRBV4-1 and TRBJ2-1; no firm D call. The CDR3 spans 16 residues. Germline V CDR1 and CDR2: MGHRA, YSYEKL. The V and J ends lost 0 bases and 0 bases respectively, with 9 bases between them. CDR3 DNA sequence: TGCGCCAGCAGCCAAGAAACTACCAGCTCCTACAATGAGCAGTTCTTC. Translating gives CASSQETTSSYNEQFF.

The J gene is TRBJ2-7, the V gene TRBV6-5; 8 bases map to TRBD1. The trim removed 8 bases at V and 2 bases at J, leaving 5 bases unmatched. This CDR3 contains 13 residues. CDR1 is MNHEY and CDR2 is SVGAGI in the germline V gene. The CDR3 nucleotides are TGTGCCAGCCAGGGACAGGCAGCCTACGAGCAGTACTTC. Translating it yields CASQGQAAYEQYF.

The rearrangement links TRBV2 to TRBJ2-7; 8 bases map to TRBD1. V lost 7 bases to trimming and J lost 2 bases; unmatched junction nucleotides: 7. The germline gives CDR1 SNHLY, CDR2 FYNNEI. This CDR3 region has 14 residues. The CDR3 is CASKIQGGTYEQYF. In DNA form, the CDR3 reads TGTGCCAGCAAAATACAGGGGGGCACCTACGAGCAGTACTTC.

Here the CDR3 DNA reads TGTGCCAGCAGCTTAGAGACAGAAAGCAATCAGCCCCAGCATTTT. Translation: CASSLETESNQPQHF. The chain employs TRBV7-9 and TRBJ1-5, with TRBD1 as a possible D gene (5 bases). This CDR3 is 15 amino acids long. The V gene lost 1 base and the J gene lost 1 base, with 8 bases spanning the gap. Germline V gene lookup returns CDR1 SEHNR and CDR2 FQNEAQ (reference sequence).

V is TRBV7-9 and J is TRBJ1-2; 11 nucleotides agree with TRBD1. CDR1 SEHNR and CDR2 FQNEAQ come from the germline V gene (reference sequence). The trim removed 4 bases at V and 5 bases at J, leaving 6 bases unmatched. The CDR3 covers 15 residues. The CDR3 loop reads CASSSTDRGQYGYTF. In DNA, the CDR3 is TGTGCCAGCAGCTCTACGGACAGGGGGCAATATGGCTACACCTTC.

The chain is built from TRBV5-6 and TRBJ2-7; D gene uncertain. With 1 base removed from V and 6 bases from J, the gap between germline ends came to 8 bases. This CDR3 contains 12 residues. Germline V gene sequence: CDR1 SGHDT, CDR2 YYEEEE. This chain's CDR3 is CASSLSLFEQYF. DNA of the CDR3: TGTGCCAGCAGCTTGTCTCTTTTCGAGCAGTACTTC.